The TCR beta chain described here comes from a study of cytomegalovirus exposure and HLA in healthy donors. CDR1 SGHNT and CDR2 YYREEE come from the germline V gene (reference sequence). The V and J ends lost 4 bases and 7 bases, in that order; junction bases with no gene match: 11. CDR3 size: 16 residues. Notes on this clone: Its antigen is as yet unknown.

13 Jbeta primers and 60 Vbeta primers were used for the PCR. Measured with immunoSEQ multiplex PCR; TCRdb has only the in-frame clones, and not every one. The repertoire consists of under 150,000 clones, with approximately 80% occurring once and the leading ten covering around 2.4%. Study results and limitations: V- and J-gene trimming in TCR beta was tied to a missense DCLRE1C variant by an analysis performed later. Owing to their indistinguishability, certain V segments, notably TRBV6-2 and TRBV6-3, were excluded.

Donors were nominally healthy when sampled, though unrecorded immune exposures were likely. The clonotype was recovered from a male donor in good health and CMV-seronegative. The chain uses TRBV5-4 and TRBJ1-4; 9 bases match TRBD1. The material sequenced was PBMCs. This chain's CDR3 is CASSHPLDRGGEKLFF. In DNA, the CDR3 is TGTGCCAGCAGCCACCCTTTGGACAGGGGCGGTGAAAAACTGTTTTTT.